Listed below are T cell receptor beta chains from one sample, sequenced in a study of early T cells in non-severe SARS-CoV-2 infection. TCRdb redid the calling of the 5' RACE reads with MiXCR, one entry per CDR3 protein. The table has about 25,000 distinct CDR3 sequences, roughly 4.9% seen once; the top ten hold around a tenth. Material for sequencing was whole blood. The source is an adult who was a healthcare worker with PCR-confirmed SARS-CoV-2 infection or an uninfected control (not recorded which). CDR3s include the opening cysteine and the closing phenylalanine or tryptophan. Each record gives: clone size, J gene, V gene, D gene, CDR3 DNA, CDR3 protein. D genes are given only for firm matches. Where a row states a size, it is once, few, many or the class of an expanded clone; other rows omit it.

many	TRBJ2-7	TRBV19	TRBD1	TGTGCCAGTGCCCCCGGGACAGGGACCTACGAGCAGTACTTC	CASAPGTGTYEQYF
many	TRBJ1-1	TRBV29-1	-	TGCAGCGTGAGACAGAACACTGAAGCTTTCTTT	CSVRQNTEAFF
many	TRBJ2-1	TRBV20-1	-	TGCAGTGCAGGACGTAACAATGAGCAGTTCTTC	CSAGRNNEQFF
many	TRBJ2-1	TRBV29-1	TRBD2	TGCAGCGTGTTAGCGGGAGGGCCCAATGAGCAGTTCTTC	CSVLAGGPNEQFF
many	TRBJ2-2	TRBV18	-	TGTGCCAGCTCACCAACAACCACCGGGGAGCTGTTTTTT	CASSPTTTGELFF
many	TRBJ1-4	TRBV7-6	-	TGTGCCAGCAGCTTAGTCCCACGGGCGGCCGGTCTCAAATGCCCACGGGTTTTT	CASSLVPRAAGLKCPRVF
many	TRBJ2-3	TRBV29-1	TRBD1	TGCAGCGCGGCACAGGGGGCGGGCACAGATACGCAGTATTTT	CSAAQGAGTDTQYF
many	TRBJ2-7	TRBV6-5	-	TGTGCCAGCAGTTCGAACGGGCCAGCCTACGAGCAGTACTTC	CASSSNGPAYEQYF
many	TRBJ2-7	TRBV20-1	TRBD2	TGCAGTGCTAGTTCACTAGCGGATTACGAGCAGTACTTC	CSASSLADYEQYF
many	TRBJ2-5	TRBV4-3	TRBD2	TGCGCCAGCAGCCAAGGCCCCGGGACTAGCGCTCTAAGGGAGACCCAGTACTTC	CASSQGPGTSALRETQYF
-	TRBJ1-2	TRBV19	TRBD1	TGTGCCAGTAGTATTGGACAGGGGGTAGACGGCTACACCTTC	CASSIGQGVDGYTF
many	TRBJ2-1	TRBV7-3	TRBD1	TGTGCCAGCAGCTTTGGGACAGCCAATGAGCAGTTCTTC	CASSFGTANEQFF
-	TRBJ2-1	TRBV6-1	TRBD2	TGTGCCAGCAGTCAAACTAGCGCCTACAATGAGCAGTTCTTC	CASSQTSAYNEQFF
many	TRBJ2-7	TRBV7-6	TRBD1	TGTGCCAGCAGACCCGGACAGGTATCGGTCTCCTACGAGCAGTACTTC	CASRPGQVSVSYEQYF
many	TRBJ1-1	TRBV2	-	TGTGCCAGACATGACAGGAGAGGCACTGAAGCTTTCTTT	CARHDRRGTEAFF
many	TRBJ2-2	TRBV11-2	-	TGTGCCAGCAGCTTAGAAGCCGCGGGACAGCACACCGGGGAGCTGTTTTTT	CASSLEAAGQHTGELFF
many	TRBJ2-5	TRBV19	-	TGTGCCAGTAGTGCTAACAGGGCTAACAAAGAGACCCAGTACTTC	CASSANRANKETQYF